Shown below are 30 T cell receptor beta chains from a single sample sequenced in a study of graft-versus-host responses after intestinal transplantation. Antigen specificity for these receptors is unknown. Clones were sequenced by immunoSEQ multiplex PCR, and TCRdb holds only the in-frame ones, with some missing. The data contain roughly 28,000 clones, more than 75% of them seen just once; the ten biggest clones take up 0.65% to 0.85%. The sample consisted of unstimulated CD4+ T cells sorted from spleen or lymph node cells, taken before intestinal transplant. These receptors all stem from a human donor who received an intestinal transplant.

The V and J genes are TRBV11-1 and TRBJ2-7; 8 bases are a match to TRBD2. With 6 bases clipped from V and 2 bases from J, the junction kept 6 bases outside the gene matches. CDR1 and CDR2 from the germline V gene are SGHAT and FQDESV (reference sequence). The CDR3 has 14 residues. The CDR3 DNA is TGTGCCAGCAGTTCCACTAGCGGCCCCTACGAGCAGTACTTC. Its translation is CASSSTSGPYEQYF.

The chain links TRBV30 to TRBJ1-4; D ambiguous. Germline-derived CDR1 and CDR2 are GTSNPN and SVGIG (reference sequence). This CDR3 region has 12 residues. V was pared by 5 bases and J by 8 bases, with 12 bases between. DNA for the CDR3: TGTGCCTGGGCCCGATTGGGGGAAAAACTGTTTTTT. This gives the protein CAWARLGEKLFF.

The gene calls are TRBV30 and TRBJ2-6; D ambiguous. This CDR3 has 13 residues. Germline assignment: CDR1 GTSNPN and CDR2 SVGIG (reference sequence). V lost 5 bases, J lost 4 bases, and 9 bases lay in between. The DNA for the CDR3 is TGTGCCTGGGCCGAGGCCGGGGCCAACGTCCTGACTTTC. Its translation: CAWAEAGANVLTF.

This chain uses TRBV5-1 with TRBJ2-5, with TRBD2 as a possible D gene (5 bases). The germline CDR1 and CDR2 sequences are SGHRS and YFSETQ. The germline V and J ends were trimmed by 0 bases and 2 bases, with 14 bases remaining between them. This CDR3 is built from 16 residues. The CDR3 loop is CASSLVAGLKQETQYF. The CDR3 DNA reads as TGCGCCAGCAGCTTGGTTGCCGGACTGAAACAAGAGACCCAGTACTTC.

The rearrangement joins TRBV28 to TRBJ2-7; 7 bases match TRBD1. With 7 bases clipped from V and 1 base from J, the junction kept 10 bases outside the gene matches. CDR1 MDHEN and CDR2 SYDVKM come from the germline V gene. This CDR3 has 15 residues. CDR3 in DNA: TGTGCCAGCAAACCCTCCCTACAGGGGTCCTACGAGCAGTACTTC. Its protein is CASKPSLQGSYEQYF.

The chain employs TRBV28 and TRBJ2-5; TRBD1 agrees at 9 bases. J was trimmed by 3 bases and V by 4 bases; bases with no gene match: 9. Germline CDR1 reads MDHEN; CDR2 reads SYDVKM. The CDR3 sequence is 16 residues long. CDR3 DNA: TGTGCCAGCAGTTCCTATATGACAGGGGGGAAAGAGACCCAGTACTTC. It translates to CASSSYMTGGKETQYF.

With regard to this clone: Relative to the germline gene, one junction end is altered; a read error may explain this. J is TRBJ2-3 and V is TRBV30, with D unresolved. The CDR3 is made up of 12 amino acids. From germline, CDR1 is GTSNPN and CDR2 SVGIG (reference sequence). CDR3 in DNA: TGTGCCTGGACACGGGCCACAAATACGCAGTATTTT. Translating it yields CAWTRATNTQYF.

This clone was picked up one time. The CDR3 nucleotides are TGTGCCAGCAGTGAAAGAGGGGCGCAGGGGGCGCGCACTGAAGCTTTCTTT. This codes for CASSERGAQGARTEAFF. The rearrangement joins TRBV25-1 to TRBJ1-1; 8 positions agree with TRBD1. Germline trimming cut 2 bases from V and 4 bases from J; bases unmatched to any gene: 12. This CDR3 comprises 17 residues. Germline CDR1 MGHDK, CDR2 SYGVNS. The variable domain in full, completed from reference TRBV25-1 and TRBJ1-1, reads EADIYQTPRYLVIGTGKKITLECSQTMGHDKMYWYQQDPGMELHLIHYSYGVNSTEKGDLSSESTVSRIRTEHFPLTLESARPSHTSQYLCASSERGAQGARTEAFFGQGTRLTVV.

This chain uses TRBV11-2 with TRBJ2-2; no firm D call. V lost 5 bases and J lost 2, with 12 bases in between. Germline V lookup: CDR1 SGHAT, CDR2 FQNNGV. This CDR3 is built from 15 residues. The CDR3 reads CASSLYLQNTGELFF. In DNA, the CDR3 is TGTGCCAGCAGCCTTTACTTACAAAACACCGGGGAGCTGTTTTTT.

This clone came up once. The chain couples TRBV10-3 to TRBJ1-2; TRBD1 aligns across 7 bases. Germline CDR1 reads ENHRY; CDR2 reads SYGVKD. V was clipped by 0 bases and J by 4 bases; unmatched bases: 2. CDR3 length equals 14 residues. In DNA form, the CDR3 reads TGTGCCATCAGTGAGTCACAGGGGACCTATGGCTACACCTTC. It codes for CAISESQGTYGYTF.

The chain couples TRBV7-6 to TRBJ1-6; perhaps TRBD1 as D (6 bases). The ends were cut back, 0 bases at V and 9 bases at J, with 12 bases in the middle. CDR3 length equals 15 residues. The germline V gene has CDR1 SGHVS and CDR2 FNYEAQ. CDR3 DNA sequence: TGTGCCAGCAGCTTAGCCGGGACAATCAGTTCACCCCTCCACTTT. This sequence encodes CASSLAGTISSPLHF.

This clone was seen only once. The CDR3 is CASSLGMGAQSVLHF. In DNA, the CDR3 is TGTGCCAGCAGCTTAGGGATGGGGGCCCAATCAGTCCTCCACTTT. The V and J genes are TRBV7-9 and TRBJ1-6; tentatively, D is TRBD1 (6 bases). The CDR3 length is 15 residues. V dropped 1 base and J dropped 15 bases, with 19 bases sitting between them. CDR1 is SEHNR, CDR2 FQNEAQ, per germline (reference sequence).

This clone was recorded a few times. The rearrangement uses TRBV5-1 and TRBJ2-7; D assignment may be TRBD1 or TRBD2 (6 bases each). The CDR3 is 14 residues long. The V gene's germline CDR1 is SGHRS and CDR2 YFSETQ. V was trimmed by 4 bases and J by 4 bases, leaving 15 bases between them. As DNA, the CDR3 is TGCGCCAGCAGCAATGGGGGGCTTGGGTACGAGCAGTACTTC. Translated: CASSNGGLGYEQYF.

The chain employs TRBV19 and TRBJ2-5, with a possible D match to TRBD2 (6 bases). V was trimmed by 7 bases and J by 5 bases, leaving 14 bases between them. This CDR3 has 13 amino acids. The V gene's germline CDR1 is LNHDA and CDR2 SQIVND (reference sequence). CDR3 nucleotides: TGTGCCAGTAACCGGGGACTCGGGGAGACCCAGTACTTC. It is translated as CASNRGLGETQYF.

The chain combines TRBV9 with TRBJ2-3; D remains unclear. CDR1 and CDR2 (germline): SGDLS, YYNGEE. Deletions cut 0 bases from V and 2 bases from J, with 7 bases between. The CDR3 extends over 14 amino acids. CDR3 DNA sequence: TGTGCCAGCAGCGTAGGGCGAATCACAGATACGCAGTATTTT. It is translated as CASSVGRITDTQYF. The whole variable domain, remainder taken from reference TRBV9 and TRBJ2-3, is DSGVTQTPKHLITATGQRVTLRCSPRSGDLSVYWYQQSLDQGLQFLIQYYNGEERAKGNILERFSAQQFPDLHSELNLSSLELGDSALYFCASSVGRITDTQYFGPGTRLTVL.

The chain uses TRBV4-2 and TRBJ2-7; 8 positions match TRBD2. Germline CDR1 reads LGHNA; CDR2 reads YNFKEQ. The CDR3 extends over 15 amino acids. Trimming at V came to 3 bases and at J to 7 bases, leaving 11 bases not matched to a gene. In DNA form, the CDR3 reads TGTGCCAGCAGCCAGAGCGGGAGTCCCCTTAGTGAGCAGTACTTC. This gives the protein CASSQSGSPLSEQYF.

The chain uses TRBV4-2 and TRBJ2-7; 9 bases are shared with TRBD1. V trimming: 4 bases; J trimming: 0 bases; junction bases outside the gene matches: 7. This CDR3 comprises 16 residues. Germline CDR1 reads LGHNA; CDR2 reads YNFKEQ. For the CDR3, the DNA is TGTGCCAGCAGCCGCGGACAGGGGTTATTCTCCTACGAGCAGTACTTC. Its translation is CASSRGQGLFSYEQYF.

This clone occurred once. The J gene is TRBJ2-7, the V gene TRBV5-1; 9 bases are shared with TRBD1. The CDR3 extends over 14 amino acids. Germline CDR1 reads SGHRS; CDR2 reads YFSETQ. The trim removed 6 bases at V and 5 bases at J, leaving 9 bases unmatched. This CDR3 reads CASIPGQGSHEQYF. In DNA form, the CDR3 reads TGCGCCAGCATTCCGGGACAGGGTTCCCACGAGCAGTACTTC.

The table lists this clone with a few counts. J is TRBJ1-2 and V is TRBV6-5; TRBD1 matches at 11 bases. CDR3 length equals 16 residues. Germline trimming cut 0 bases from V and 7 bases from J; bases unmatched to any gene: 7. CDR1 and CDR2 from the germline V gene are MNHEY and SVGAGI. The CDR3 loop is CASSYSTGTGGTGYTF. DNA for the CDR3: TGTGCCAGCAGTTACTCGACCGGGACAGGGGGTACTGGCTACACCTTC.

This clone was picked up a small number of times. The chain couples TRBV27 to TRBJ2-7, with 8 bases identical to TRBD2. V gave up 0 bases and J gave up 2 bases; unmatched junction bases: 12. CDR3 length: 18 amino acids. Germline V gene data show CDR1 as MNHEY and CDR2 as SMNVEV (reference sequence). The CDR3 loop reads CASSLSMPLAGFTYEQYF. The DNA of the CDR3 is TGTGCCAGCAGTTTATCGATGCCCCTAGCGGGTTTTACCTACGAGCAGTACTTC.

The chain employs TRBV30 and TRBJ2-3; D is undetermined. V lost 4 bases and J 2 bases, leaving 7 bases between the germline ends. Germline V CDR1 and CDR2: GTSNPN, SVGIG (reference sequence). This CDR3 comprises 12 residues. The CDR3 reads CAWTRATDTQYF. The CDR3 nucleotides are TGTGCCTGGACACGGGCCACAGATACGCAGTATTTT.

The chain recombines TRBV5-1 with TRBJ1-2; perhaps TRBD1 as D (6 bases). Looked up from germline, CDR1 is SGHRS and CDR2 is YFSETQ. This CDR3 is 17 amino acids long. V shed 2 bases and J shed 2 bases, with 19 bases lying between them. Written as DNA, the CDR3 is TGCGCCAGCAGCTTATGGGGCTCGACAGGAGCGAACTATGGCTACACCTTC. Translated: CASSLWGSTGANYGYTF.

The chain carries TRBV15 and TRBJ2-3; D uncertain. CDR3 size: 14 residues. Deletions cut 5 bases from V and 6 bases from J, with 15 bases between. Germline CDR1 is LNHNV and CDR2 is YYDKDF (reference sequence). The CDR3 protein is CATSLEPNADTQYF. The CDR3 DNA follows: TGTGCCACCAGCCTAGAGCCAAATGCTGATACGCAGTATTTT.

This clone was counted once. The chain is built from TRBV10-3 and TRBJ2-7; D may be TRBD1 (6 bases). V lost 8 bases and J 4 bases, leaving 15 bases between the germline ends. The CDR3 covers 13 residues. Looked up from germline, CDR1 is ENHRY and CDR2 is SYGVKD. The CDR3 DNA reads TGTGCCATCGGGCAGGGGTCGGAGTACGAGCAGTACTTC. It encodes CAIGQGSEYEQYF.

This sequence joins TRBV19 and TRBJ2-7; D might be TRBD1 (6 bases). The CDR3 runs 14 residues. Trimming stripped 3 bases from V and 0 bases from J, with 9 bases between. The germline CDR1 and CDR2 sequences are LNHDA and SQIVND (reference sequence). The DNA of the CDR3 is TGTGCCAGTAGTATGACAGGCCGCTCCTACGAGCAGTACTTC. This sequence encodes CASSMTGRSYEQYF.

This chain connects TRBV5-3 to TRBJ2-3; possible D gene TRBD2, 5 bases. TRBV5-3 is reported as an ORF; its role is uncertain. This CDR3 region has 16 residues. Trimming left V 4 bases short and J 0 bases short, with 15 bases between. CDR3 DNA: TGTGCCAGAAGCCACGGCGGGTCGACTAGCACAGATACGCAGTATTTT. Its translation is CARSHGGSTSTDTQYF.

The rearrangement links TRBV6-1 to TRBJ1-6; D is uncertain. Germline V lookup: CDR1 MNHNS, CDR2 SASEGT. V lost 7 bases to trimming and J lost 7 bases, with 8 bases between them. This CDR3 comprises 12 residues. The CDR3 bases are TGTGCCAGCAAACGGAGAAATTCACCCCTCCACTTT. Translation gives CASKRRNSPLHF.

The chain couples TRBV7-9 to TRBJ2-4; weak D call: TRBD1 (5 bases). With 4 bases removed from V and 0 bases from J, the gap between germline ends came to 10 bases. This CDR3 has 15 amino acids. Germline CDR1 reads SEHNR; CDR2 reads FQNEAQ (reference sequence). CDR3 loop: CASSYSRVAKNIQYF. In DNA form, the CDR3 reads TGTGCCAGCAGCTATTCCAGGGTAGCCAAAAACATTCAGTACTTC.

This chain connects TRBV6-4 to TRBJ2-2; D gene unclear. The CDR3 spans 13 residues. CDR1 and CDR2 (germline): MRHNA, SNTAGT. The germline V and J ends were trimmed by 4 bases and 4 bases, with 7 bases remaining between them. The CDR3 sequence is CASSVQPTGELFF. The CDR3 nucleotides are TGTGCCAGCAGTGTCCAGCCCACCGGGGAGCTGTTTTTT.

The chain uses TRBV18 and TRBJ1-3; D perhaps matches TRBD1 (6 bases). CDR1 and CDR2 (germline): KGHSH, LQKENI. The CDR3 loop spans 15 amino acids. V lost 6 bases to trimming and J lost 0 bases, with 12 bases between them. The CDR3 reads CASSPTGSSGNTIYF. DNA for the CDR3: TGTGCCAGCTCTCCTACAGGGAGCTCTGGAAACACCATATATTTT.